This T cell receptor (beta chain) was sequenced for a study of blood T cell repertoires in COVID-19. Study context: T cells, B-cell-depleted T cells, or PBMCs provided the cDNA or gDNA that served as material.

Per the authors' pipeline: Nucleated cell number was recorded as an estimate derived from reference gene primer amplification. Sequencing was performed with immunoSEQ multiplex PCR; in TCRdb, only in-frame clones are kept and a portion is missing. V and J calls and clone size are those listed in that table; D and trimming were worked out from the DNA. The sample yields 490,000 or so clones, 70% to 90% seen once. Participant age was roughly 18 to 90 years, and participants resided in about two dozen US areas. Two negative PCRs, clearance, or symptom resolution characterized the recovered Cohort 3 donors. Trimming removed 6 bases at V and 8 bases at J, with 4 bases between. In germline, CDR1 is KGHSH, CDR2 LQKENI. The CDR3 contains 9 residues.

This receptor was taken from a woman between 55 and 75 years old who had recovered from COVID-19. The source material was PBMCs or T cells enriched from blood (not recorded which). The chain combines TRBV18 with TRBJ1-1; D remains unclear. The DNA for the CDR3 is TGTGCCAGCTCCCTAGAAGCTTTCTTT. Translating it yields CASSLEAFF.